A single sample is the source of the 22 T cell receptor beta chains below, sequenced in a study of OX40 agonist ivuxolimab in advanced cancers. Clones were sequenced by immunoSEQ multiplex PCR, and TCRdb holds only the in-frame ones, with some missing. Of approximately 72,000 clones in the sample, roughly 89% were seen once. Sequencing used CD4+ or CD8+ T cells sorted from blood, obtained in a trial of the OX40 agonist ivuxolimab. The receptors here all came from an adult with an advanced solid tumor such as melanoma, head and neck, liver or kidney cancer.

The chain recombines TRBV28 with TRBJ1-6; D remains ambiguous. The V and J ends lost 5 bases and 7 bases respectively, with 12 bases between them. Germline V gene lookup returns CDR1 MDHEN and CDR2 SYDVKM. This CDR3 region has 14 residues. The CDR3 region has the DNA TGTGCCAGCAGTCCCCCGGGCCTCAATTCACCCCTCCACTTT. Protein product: CASSPPGLNSPLHF.

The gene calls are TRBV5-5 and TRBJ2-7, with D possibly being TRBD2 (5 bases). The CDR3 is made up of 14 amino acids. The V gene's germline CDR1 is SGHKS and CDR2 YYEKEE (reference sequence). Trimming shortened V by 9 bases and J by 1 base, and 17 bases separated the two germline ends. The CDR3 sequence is CATLTDPGSYEQYF. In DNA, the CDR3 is TGTGCCACTTTGACCGATCCGGGGTCCTACGAGCAGTACTTC.

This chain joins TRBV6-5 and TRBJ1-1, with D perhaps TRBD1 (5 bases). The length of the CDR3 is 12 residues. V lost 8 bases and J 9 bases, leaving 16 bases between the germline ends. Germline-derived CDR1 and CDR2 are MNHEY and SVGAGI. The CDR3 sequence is CASQALGGKAFF. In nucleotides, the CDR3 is TGTGCCAGCCAAGCCCTTGGGGGAAAAGCTTTCTTT.

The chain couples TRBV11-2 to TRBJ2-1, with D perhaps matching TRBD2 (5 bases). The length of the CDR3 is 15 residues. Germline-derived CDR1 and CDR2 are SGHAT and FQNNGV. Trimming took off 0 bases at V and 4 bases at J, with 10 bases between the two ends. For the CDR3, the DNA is TGTGCCAGCAGCTTAGACGAGGGTGCTTACAATGAGCAGTTCTTC. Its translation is CASSLDEGAYNEQFF.

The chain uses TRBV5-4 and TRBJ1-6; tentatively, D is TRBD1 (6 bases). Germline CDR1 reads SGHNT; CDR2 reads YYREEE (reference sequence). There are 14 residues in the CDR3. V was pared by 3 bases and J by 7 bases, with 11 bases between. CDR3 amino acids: CASSSDQGNSPLHF. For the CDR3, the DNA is TGTGCCAGCAGCTCTGACCAGGGGAATTCACCCCTCCACTTT. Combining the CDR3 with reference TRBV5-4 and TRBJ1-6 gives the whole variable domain ETGVTQSPTHLIKTRGQQVTLRCSSQSGHNTVSWYQQALGQGPQFIFQYYREEENGRGNFPPRFSGLQFPNYSSELNVNALELDDSALYLCASSSDQGNSPLHFGNGTRLTVT.

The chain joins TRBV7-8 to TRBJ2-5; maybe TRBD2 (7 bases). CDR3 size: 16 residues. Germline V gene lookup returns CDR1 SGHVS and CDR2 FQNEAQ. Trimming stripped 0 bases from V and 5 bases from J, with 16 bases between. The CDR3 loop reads CASSLALGGGWETQYF. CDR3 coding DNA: TGTGCCAGCAGCTTAGCGCTGGGGGGGGGCTGGGAGACCCAGTACTTC.

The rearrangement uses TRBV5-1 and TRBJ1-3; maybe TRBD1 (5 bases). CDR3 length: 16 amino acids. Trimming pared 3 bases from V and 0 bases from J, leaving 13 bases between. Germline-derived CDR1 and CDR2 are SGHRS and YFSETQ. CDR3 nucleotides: TGCGCCAGCAGCTCGGGACTCATGAGCTCTGGAAACACCATATATTTT. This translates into CASSSGLMSSGNTIYF.

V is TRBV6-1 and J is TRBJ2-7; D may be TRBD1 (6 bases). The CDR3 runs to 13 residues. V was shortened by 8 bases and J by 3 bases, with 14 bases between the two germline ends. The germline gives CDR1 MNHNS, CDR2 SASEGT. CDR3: CASFERGNYEQYF. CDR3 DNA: TGTGCCAGCTTCGAAAGGGGGAACTACGAGCAGTACTTC.

The CDR3 DNA reads TGTGCCAGTAGTATTCACCATTCGACTAGCGGACTTTACAATGAGCAGTTCTTC. It codes for CASSIHHSTSGLYNEQFF. The chain is built from TRBV19 and TRBJ2-1, with 9 bases fitting TRBD2. Germline CDR1 reads LNHDA; CDR2 reads SQIVND (reference sequence). The CDR3 loop spans 18 amino acids. The V segment lost 3 bases and the J segment 4 bases; nucleotides outside the gene matches: 13.

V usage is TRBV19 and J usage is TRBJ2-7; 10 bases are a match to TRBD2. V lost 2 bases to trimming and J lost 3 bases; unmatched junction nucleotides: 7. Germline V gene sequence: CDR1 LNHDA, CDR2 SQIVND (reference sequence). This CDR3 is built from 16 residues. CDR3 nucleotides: TGTGCCAGTAGTATATCTAGCGGGAGTCGGGGCTACGAGCAGTACTTC. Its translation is CASSISSGSRGYEQYF.

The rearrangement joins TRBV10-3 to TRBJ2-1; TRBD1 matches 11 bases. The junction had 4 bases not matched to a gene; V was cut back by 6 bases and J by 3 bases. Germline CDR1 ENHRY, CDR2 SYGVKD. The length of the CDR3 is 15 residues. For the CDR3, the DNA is TGTGCCATCAGGCCGGGACAGGGGGGCTACAATGAGCAGTTCTTC. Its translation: CAIRPGQGGYNEQFF.

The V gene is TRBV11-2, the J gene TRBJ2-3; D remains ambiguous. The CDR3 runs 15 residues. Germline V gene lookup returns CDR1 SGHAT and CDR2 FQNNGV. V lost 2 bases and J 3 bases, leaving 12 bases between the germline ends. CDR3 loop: CASSLRGRLTDTQYF. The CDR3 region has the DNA TGTGCCAGCAGCTTAAGAGGACGGTTGACAGATACGCAGTATTTT.

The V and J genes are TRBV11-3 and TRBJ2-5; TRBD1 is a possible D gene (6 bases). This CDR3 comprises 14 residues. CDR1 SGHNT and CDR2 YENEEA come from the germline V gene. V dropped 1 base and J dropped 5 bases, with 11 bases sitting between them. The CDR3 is CASSLGGQGETQYF. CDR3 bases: TGTGCCAGCAGCTTAGGGGGGCAGGGGGAGACCCAGTACTTC.

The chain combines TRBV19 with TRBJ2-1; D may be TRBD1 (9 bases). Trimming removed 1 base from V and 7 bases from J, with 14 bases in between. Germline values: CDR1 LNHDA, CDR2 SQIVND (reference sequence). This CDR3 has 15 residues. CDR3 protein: CASSIVAGQGNEQFF. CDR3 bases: TGTGCCAGTAGTATAGTAGCGGGACAGGGTAATGAGCAGTTCTTC. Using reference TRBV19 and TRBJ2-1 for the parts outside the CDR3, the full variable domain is DGGITQSPKYLFRKEGQNVTLSCEQNLNHDAMYWYRQDPGQGLRLIYYSQIVNDFQKGDIAEGYSVSREKKESFPLTVTSAQKNPTAFYLCASSIVAGQGNEQFFGPGTRLTVL.

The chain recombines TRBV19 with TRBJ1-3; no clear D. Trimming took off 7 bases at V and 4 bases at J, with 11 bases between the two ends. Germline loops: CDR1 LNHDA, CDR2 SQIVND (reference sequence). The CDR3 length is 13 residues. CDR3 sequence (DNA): TGTGCCAGTACGAAGGCAGGCGGAAACACCATATATTTT. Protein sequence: CASTKAGGNTIYF.

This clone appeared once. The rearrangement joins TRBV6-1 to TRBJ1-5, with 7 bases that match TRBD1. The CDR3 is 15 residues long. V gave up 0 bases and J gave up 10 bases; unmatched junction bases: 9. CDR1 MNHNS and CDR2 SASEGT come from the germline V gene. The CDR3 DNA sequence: TGTGCCAGCAGTGAAGCGTCCAGGGGGTTCGGACCCCAGCATTTT. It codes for CASSEASRGFGPQHF.

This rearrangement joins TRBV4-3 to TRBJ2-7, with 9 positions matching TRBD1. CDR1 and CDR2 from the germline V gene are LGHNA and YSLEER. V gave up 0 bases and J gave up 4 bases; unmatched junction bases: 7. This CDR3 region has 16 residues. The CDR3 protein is CASSQDFTGGRYEQYF. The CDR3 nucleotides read TGCGCCAGCAGCCAAGACTTTACAGGGGGCCGGTACGAGCAGTACTTC.

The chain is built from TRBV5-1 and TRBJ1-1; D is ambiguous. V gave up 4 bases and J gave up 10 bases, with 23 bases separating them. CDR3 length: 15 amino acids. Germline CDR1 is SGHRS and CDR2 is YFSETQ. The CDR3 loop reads CASSAGGWAIGVAFF. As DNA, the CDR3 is TGCGCCAGCAGCGCTGGAGGGTGGGCCATTGGTGTAGCTTTCTTT.

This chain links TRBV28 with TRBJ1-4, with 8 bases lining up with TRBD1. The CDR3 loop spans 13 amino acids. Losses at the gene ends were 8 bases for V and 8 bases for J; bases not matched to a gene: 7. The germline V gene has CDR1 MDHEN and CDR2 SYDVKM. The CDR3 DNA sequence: TGTGCCAGCGGGGGGCAGGGGGCCGAAAAACTGTTTTTT. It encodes CASGGQGAEKLFF.

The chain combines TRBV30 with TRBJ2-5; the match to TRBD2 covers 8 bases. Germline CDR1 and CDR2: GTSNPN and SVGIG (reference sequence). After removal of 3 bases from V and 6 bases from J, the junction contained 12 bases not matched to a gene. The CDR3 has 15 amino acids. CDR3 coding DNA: TGTGCCTGGAGAGAGGGAAGCGGGGGAGGACAGACCCAGTACTTC. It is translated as CAWREGSGGGQTQYF. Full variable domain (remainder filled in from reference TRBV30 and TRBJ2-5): SQTIHQWPATLVQPVGSPLSLECTVEGTSNPNLYWYRQAAGRGLQLLFYSVGIGQISSEVPQNLSASRPQDRQFILSSKKLLLSDSGFYLCAWREGSGGGQTQYFGPGTRLLVL.

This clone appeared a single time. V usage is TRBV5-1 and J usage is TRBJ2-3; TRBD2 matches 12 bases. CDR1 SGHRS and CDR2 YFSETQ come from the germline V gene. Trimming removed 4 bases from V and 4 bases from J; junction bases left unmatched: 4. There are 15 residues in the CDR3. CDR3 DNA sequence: TGCGCCAGCAGCGCAGCTAGCGGGGGGGCAGATACGCAGTATTTT. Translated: CASSAASGGADTQYF.

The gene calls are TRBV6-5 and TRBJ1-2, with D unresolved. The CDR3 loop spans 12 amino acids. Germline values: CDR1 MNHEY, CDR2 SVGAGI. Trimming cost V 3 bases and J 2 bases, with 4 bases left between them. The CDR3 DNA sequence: TGTGCCAGCAGTTATACCAACTATGGCTACACCTTC. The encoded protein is CASSYTNYGYTF.